The source of this T cell receptor beta chain is a study of T cells in localized non-small cell lung cancer. A remark on this clone: What it recognizes is unknown.

Findings and limits, study-wide: The study found T cell clonality highest in uninvolved adjacent lung, above tumor.

The CDR3 extends over 16 amino acids. The germline V gene has CDR1 SEHNR and CDR2 FQNEAQ (reference sequence). V dropped 5 bases and J dropped 4 bases, with 18 bases sitting between them. TCRdb's copy holds only in-frame clones and misses some; the assay was immunoSEQ multiplex PCR. The top ten hold roughly 13% of the sample, which has about 79,000 clones, about four fifths seen once. The rearrangement joins TRBV7-9 to TRBJ2-4; TRBD1 might be the D (7 bases). The clonotype originates from a female donor over 55 with stage I lung adenocarcinoma. The sequenced sample was peripheral blood, obtained before any cancer treatment. This CDR3 is CASSASWRDSKNIQYF. The CDR3 nucleotides read TGTGCCAGCAGCGCCTCTTGGCGGGACAGTAAAAACATTCAGTACTTC. Drawing the rest from reference TRBV7-9 and TRBJ2-4, the complete variable domain is DTGVSQNPRHKITKRGQNVTFRCDPISEHNRLYWYRQTLGQGPEFLTYFQNEAQLEKSRLLSDRFSAERPKGSFSTLEIQRTEQGDSAMYLCASSASWRDSKNIQYFGAGTRLSVL.